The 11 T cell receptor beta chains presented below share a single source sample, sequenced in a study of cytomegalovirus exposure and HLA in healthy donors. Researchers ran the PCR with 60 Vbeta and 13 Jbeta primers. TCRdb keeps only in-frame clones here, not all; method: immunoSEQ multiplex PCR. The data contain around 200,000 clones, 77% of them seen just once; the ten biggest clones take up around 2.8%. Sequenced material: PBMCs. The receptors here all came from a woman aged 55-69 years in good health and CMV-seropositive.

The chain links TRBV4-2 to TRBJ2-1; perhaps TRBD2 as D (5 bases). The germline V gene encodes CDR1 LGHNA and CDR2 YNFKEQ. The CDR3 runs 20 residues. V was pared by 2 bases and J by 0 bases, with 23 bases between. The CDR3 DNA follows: TGTGCCAGCAGCCAACCCAGGAGGCGAGGCGCCGAGGCCTCCTACAATGAGCAGTTCTTC. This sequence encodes CASSQPRRRGAEASYNEQFF.

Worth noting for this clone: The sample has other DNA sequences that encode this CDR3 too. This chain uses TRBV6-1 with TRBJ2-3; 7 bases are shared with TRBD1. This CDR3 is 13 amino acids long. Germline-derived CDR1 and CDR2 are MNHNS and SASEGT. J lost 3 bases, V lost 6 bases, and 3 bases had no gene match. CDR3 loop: CASSRQGTDTQYF. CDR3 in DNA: TGTGCCAGCAGCCGACAGGGAACAGATACGCAGTATTTT.

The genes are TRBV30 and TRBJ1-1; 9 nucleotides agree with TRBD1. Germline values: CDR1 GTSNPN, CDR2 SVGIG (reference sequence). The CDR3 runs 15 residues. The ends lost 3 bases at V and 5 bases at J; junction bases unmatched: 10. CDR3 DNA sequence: TGTGCCTGGAGAGATCCGGGACAGGGTTGGACTGAAGCTTTCTTT. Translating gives CAWRDPGQGWTEAFF.

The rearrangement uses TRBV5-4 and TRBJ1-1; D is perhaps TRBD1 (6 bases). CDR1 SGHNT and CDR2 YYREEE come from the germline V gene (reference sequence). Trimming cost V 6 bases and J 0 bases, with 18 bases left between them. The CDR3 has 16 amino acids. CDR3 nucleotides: TGTGCCAGCACCCCTGGTCAGGGACATTTGAACACTGAAGCTTTCTTT. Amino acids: CASTPGQGHLNTEAFF.

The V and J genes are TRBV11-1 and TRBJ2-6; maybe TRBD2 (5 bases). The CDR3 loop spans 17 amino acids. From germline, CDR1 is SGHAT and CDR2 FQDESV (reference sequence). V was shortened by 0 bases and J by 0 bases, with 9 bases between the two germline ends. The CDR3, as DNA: TGTGCCAGCAGCTTAGCTACGGGGAACTCTGGGGCCAACGTCCTGACTTTC. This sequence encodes CASSLATGNSGANVLTF.

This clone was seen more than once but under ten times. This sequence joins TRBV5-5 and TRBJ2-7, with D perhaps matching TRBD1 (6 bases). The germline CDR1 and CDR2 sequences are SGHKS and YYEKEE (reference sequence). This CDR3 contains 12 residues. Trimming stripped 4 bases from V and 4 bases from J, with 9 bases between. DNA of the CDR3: TGTGCCAGCAGCCCGAGGGGGTACGAGCAGTACTTC. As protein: CASSPRGYEQYF. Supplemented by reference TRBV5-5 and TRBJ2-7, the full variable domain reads DAGVTQSPTHLIKTRGQQVTLRCSPISGHKSVSWYQQVLGQGPQFIFQYYEKEERGRGNFPDRFSARQFPNYSSELNVNALLLGDSALYLCASSPRGYEQYFGPGTRLTVT.

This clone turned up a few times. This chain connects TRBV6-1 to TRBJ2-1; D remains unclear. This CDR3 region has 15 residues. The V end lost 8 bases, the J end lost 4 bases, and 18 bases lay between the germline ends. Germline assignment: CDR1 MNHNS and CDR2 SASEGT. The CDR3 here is CASEVASVAYNEQFF. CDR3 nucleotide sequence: TGTGCCAGCGAAGTGGCCAGCGTTGCTTACAATGAGCAGTTCTTC.

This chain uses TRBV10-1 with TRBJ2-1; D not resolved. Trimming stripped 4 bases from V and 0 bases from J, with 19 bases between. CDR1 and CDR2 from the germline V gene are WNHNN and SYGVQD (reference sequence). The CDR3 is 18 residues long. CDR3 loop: CASSGLLWVPSSYNEQFF. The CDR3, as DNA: TGCGCCAGCAGTGGGCTCCTCTGGGTGCCTAGCTCCTACAATGAGCAGTTCTTC.

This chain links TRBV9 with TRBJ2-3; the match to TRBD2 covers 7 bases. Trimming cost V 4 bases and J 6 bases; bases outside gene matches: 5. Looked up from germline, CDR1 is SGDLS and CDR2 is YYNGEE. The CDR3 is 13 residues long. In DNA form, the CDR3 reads TGTGCCAGCAGCCCCGAGGGAGGGGATACGCAGTATTTT. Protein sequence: CASSPEGGDTQYF.

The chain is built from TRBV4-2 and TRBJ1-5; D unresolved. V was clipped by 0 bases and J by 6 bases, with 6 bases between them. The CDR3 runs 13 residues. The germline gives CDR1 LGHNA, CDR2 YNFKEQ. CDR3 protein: CASSQDLSQPQHF. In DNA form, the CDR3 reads TGTGCCAGCAGCCAAGATCTAAGTCAGCCCCAGCATTTT.

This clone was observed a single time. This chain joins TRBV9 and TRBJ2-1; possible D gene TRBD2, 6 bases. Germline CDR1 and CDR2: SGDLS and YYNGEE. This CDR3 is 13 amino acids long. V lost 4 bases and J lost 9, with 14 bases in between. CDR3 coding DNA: TGTGCCAGCAGCCAAGGGACGCGGGGTGAGCAGTTCTTC. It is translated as CASSQGTRGEQFF.